This T cell receptor beta chain derives from a study of shared clonotypes between healthy human individuals. The wider study: For every donor, three CD4 naive, three CD4 memory, two CD8 naive and one CD8 memory plates were used.

Germline V gives CDR1 KGHSH, CDR2 LQKENI. The ends lost 3 bases at V and 4 bases at J; junction bases unmatched: 6. This CDR3 has 15 amino acids. Measured with immunoSEQ multiplex PCR; TCRdb has only the in-frame clones, and not every one. The top ten hold roughly 0.62% of the sample, which has around 1.1 million clones, around 78% seen once. The gene calls are TRBV18 and TRBJ2-7; TRBD1 agrees at 10 bases. The receptor's source is a man aged 18-30 years in good health. Some clones in this sample may be carry-over from other donors' samples. Sequencing was performed on memory CD4+ T cells from PBMCs. Subset noted: CD45RA-negative fraction. The CDR3: CASSPGQGVMYEQYF. CDR3 in DNA: TGTGCCAGCTCACCTGGACAGGGGGTTATGTACGAGCAGTACTTC.